A single sample is the source of the 15 T cell receptor beta chains below, sequenced in a study of tumor and adjacent non-tumor tissue in lung cancer. The template was RNA from unsorted bulk tissue. Distant lung tissue was collected more than 3 cm away from the tumor edge. The library came from three nested PCR rounds adapted from ARM-PCR protocols. TCRdb itself ran the multiplex PCR reads through MiXCR, one entry per CDR3 protein. The table lists tens of thousands of distinct CDR3 sequences, 76% of them singletons. Sequenced: distant non-tumor lung tissue. The receptors were gathered from a man in his 70s with non-small cell lung cancer.

A remark on this clonotype: One end of the junction varies from germline; a read error may be responsible. The chain couples TRBV12-5 to TRBJ2-7, with a tentative D call TRBD2 (5 bases). Germline values: CDR1 LGHNT, CDR2 FRNRAP. The CDR3 has 12 amino acids. The CDR3 DNA follows: TGTGGTAGTGGCCCAAACCCGGAGGAGCATTACTTC. Protein: CGSGPNPEEHYF.

A note on this clonotype: A much larger clone differs from this one at a single base, so this may be a read error. This chain uses TRBV12-3 or TRBV12-4 with TRBJ2-7; the D gene is possibly TRBD1 (7 bases). The CDR3 is 17 amino acids. Trimming stripped 7 bases from V and 2 bases from J, with 24 bases between. CDR3 sequence (DNA): TGTGCCAGCACCTCATATCCGACAGGGAGGAATACCTACGAGCAGTACTTC. This sequence encodes CASTSYPTGRNTYEQYF.

The V call is TRBV11-2, the J call TRBJ2-3; 7 bases are a match to TRBD1. This CDR3 is 14 amino acids long. Looked up from germline, CDR1 is SGHAT and CDR2 is FQNNGV. V shed 7 bases and J 15 bases; nucleotides not matched to a gene: 19. The CDR3 sequence: CASTSQGFSDKHYF. CDR3 in DNA: TGTGCCAGCACCTCACAGGGGTTCTCAGATAAGCACTATTTT.

The rearrangement joins TRBV28 to TRBJ1-5; 9 bases fit TRBD1. The DNA matches TRBJ2-3 better at its end, which makes the J call doubtful. The CDR3 runs 16 residues. Germline V gene data show CDR1 as MDHEN and CDR2 as SYDVKM. The chain's CDR3 is CASNITGGVLGQPQYF. The DNA for the CDR3 is TGTGCCAGCAATATAACAGGGGGCGTCTTAGGTCAGCCCCAGTATTTT.

This clonotype was recorded at least ten times. The chain is built from TRBV10-3 and TRBJ2-1; the match to TRBD2 covers 8 bases. In germline, CDR1 is ENHRY, CDR2 SYGVKD. V was pared by 6 bases and J by 2 bases, with 12 bases of the junction left unmatched. The CDR3 totals 17 residues. CDR3 bases: TGTGCCATCAGGGTGACTAGCGTGGGGTCCACCTACAATGAGCAGTTCTTC. Its translation: CAIRVTSVGSTYNEQFF.

This clonotype was detected a few times. This chain uses TRBV5-1 with TRBJ2-5; 9 bases fit TRBD1. CDR1 and CDR2 from the germline V gene are SGHRS and YFSETQ. Trimming removed 2 bases from V and 1 base from J; junction bases left unmatched: 9. The CDR3 is 17 residues long. Written as DNA, the CDR3 is TGCGCCAGCAGCTTAGGACTCGGACAGGGGCCCCAAGAGACCCAGTACTTC. Its protein product is CASSLGLGQGPQETQYF.

The chain carries TRBV11-1 and TRBJ2-3; possible D gene TRBD2, 6 bases. Germline values: CDR1 SGHAT, CDR2 FQDESV (reference sequence). The CDR3 contains 15 residues. Trimming removed 2 bases from V and 4 bases from J, with 13 bases in between. Written as DNA, the CDR3 is TGTGCCAGCAGCTTACTAGAGGGAGGACCAGATACGCAGTATTTT. It specifies CASSLLEGGPDTQYF. The entire variable domain, with the rest obtained from reference TRBV11-1 and TRBJ2-3, is as follows: EAEVAQSPRYKITEKSQAVAFWCDPISGHATLYWYRQILGQGPELLVQFQDESVVDDSQLPKDRFSAERLKGVDSTLKIQPAELGDSAMYLCASSLLEGGPDTQYFGPGTRLTVL.

The rearrangement joins TRBV6-6 to TRBJ1-2; no clear D gene. Germline V gene data show CDR1 as MNHNY and CDR2 as SVGAGI (reference sequence). Trimming pared 7 bases from V and 4 bases from J, leaving 16 bases between. The CDR3 runs to 14 residues. In DNA form, the CDR3 reads TGTGCCAGCACCCCCCCAGGTGGCTCCTATGGCTACACCTTC. This translates into CASTPPGGSYGYTF.

As concerns this clonotype: The junction departs from the called germline gene at one end, perhaps through a read error. The chain employs TRBV10-3 and TRBJ2-2, with D uncertain. The CDR3 totals 15 residues. The germline CDR1 and CDR2 sequences are ENHRY and SYGVKD. CDR3 sequence reads: CAICESSGSAGELFF. CDR3 bases: TGTGCCATCTGTGAGTCATCTGGGTCCGCCGGGGAGCTGTTTTTT.

This clonotype appeared a single time. The chain has TRBV4-2 and TRBJ2-6; D is undetermined. CDR1 and CDR2 (germline): LGHNA, YNFKEQ. The CDR3 runs to 12 residues. The germline V and J ends were trimmed by 5 bases and 4 bases, with 3 bases remaining between them. The CDR3, as DNA: TGTGCCAGCAGCGACGGGGCCAACGTCCTGACTTTC. Translation: CASSDGANVLTF.

The chain recombines TRBV5-1 with TRBJ1-2; D unresolved. This CDR3 comprises 13 residues. V was cut by 8 bases and J by 4 bases, with 15 bases left in between. Germline V gives CDR1 SGHRS, CDR2 YFSETQ. CDR3 protein: CASIFDKPYGYTF. The CDR3 coding sequence is TGCGCCAGTATCTTTGACAAACCCTATGGCTACACCTTC. Looking up the rest from reference TRBV5-1 and TRBJ1-2 gives the full variable domain: KAGVTQTPRYLIKTRGQQVTLSCSPISGHRSVSWYQQTPGQGLQFLFEYFSETQRNKGNFPGRFSGRQFSNSRSEMNVSTLELGDSALYLCASIFDKPYGYTFGSGTRLTVV.

A remark on this clonotype: A read error may account for a junction end that differs from germline. The chain carries TRBV5-1 and TRBJ2-3, with TRBD2 matching 7 bases. CDR1 and CDR2 (germline): SGHRS, YFSETQ. The CDR3 has 15 residues. The CDR3 here is CDSSLDAGVADTHYF. The CDR3 DNA is TGCGACAGCAGCTTGGACGCGGGAGTGGCAGATACGCATTATTTT.

The DNA of the CDR3 is TGCGCCAGCAGGCAAAACAGGGGTAGCTCTGGAAACACCATATATTTT. This gives the protein CASRQNRGSSGNTIYF. The V call is TRBV4-1, the J call TRBJ1-3; TRBD1 agrees at 7 bases. Germline V gene data show CDR1 as MGHRA and CDR2 as YSYEKL. V lost 6 bases and J lost 0; bases outside the gene matches: 8. This CDR3 spans 16 amino acids.

In the case of this clonotype: The junction departs from germline at one end; a sequencing error may be responsible. The chain combines TRBV11-2 with TRBJ1-4; D is uncertain. Germline V lookup: CDR1 SGHAT, CDR2 FQNNGV. This CDR3 contains 16 residues. In DNA, the CDR3 is TGTGCCAGCAGCAAGACTCCAGGAGGAACAAATGGAAAAATGTTTTTT. Translated: CASSKTPGGTNGKMFF. Supplemented by reference TRBV11-2 and TRBJ1-4, the full variable domain reads EAGVAQSPRYKIIEKRQSVAFWCNPISGHATLYWYQQILGQGPKLLIQFQNNGVVDDSQLPKDRFSAERLKGVDSTLKIQPAKLEDSAVYLCASSKTPGGTNGKMFFGSGTQLSVL.

In the case of this clonotype: An end of the junction differs from the germline gene, which may be a read error. The chain combines TRBV20-1 with TRBJ2-1; D gene uncertain. Germline CDR1 reads DFQATT; CDR2 reads SNEGSKA (reference sequence). The CDR3 length is 12 residues. The CDR3 DNA reads TGCAGTGCTAGTATTACCCTTAATGAGCACTTCTTC. It specifies CSASITLNEHFF.